This T cell receptor (beta chain) was obtained from a study of Graves' ophthalmopathy and Graves' hyperthyroidism (dated by TCRdb to 2016 to 2019). About the full investigation: Peripheral blood was collected at initial diagnosis, prior to any treatment. The study used TCR beta repertoire signatures to distinguish Graves' ophthalmopathy from Graves' hyperthyroidism and to predict progression to ophthalmopathy. In total, around 130 blood samples were TCR-sequenced: fewer than 50 ophthalmopathy, some 75 hyperthyroidism and roughly 17 hyperthyroidism-to-ophthalmopathy patients. To explore V-J signatures that distinguish ophthalmopathy from hyperthyroidism, a discovery set of 100 patients was enrolled, made up of over 40 with ophthalmopathy and 55 to 65 with stable hyperthyroidism. The independent validation cohort included under 20 hyperthyroidism patients plus 17 patients who later progressed from hyperthyroidism to ophthalmopathy. In roughly 6 hyperthyroidism patients, the T-cell repertoires found in thyroid tissue were compared with those found in blood. After sampling, hyperthyroidism patients received methimazole starting at 30 mg daily, and ophthalmopathy patients received high-dose intravenous methylprednisolone.

Ends trimmed: V by 5 bases, J by 6 bases; bases unmatched to a gene: 11. Measured from the cysteine to the phenylalanine, the CDR3 is 15 residues long. This entry keeps only the CDR3 DNA: 45 bases, framed from base 1. From the germline V gene (reference sequence), CDR1 is DFQATT and CDR2 is SNEGSKA. In this sample, this clonotype turned up many times. What this receptor recognizes is not known. It has no much larger one-base neighbor in the sample; base qualities were not kept. Ophthalmopathy patients were characterized by moderately to severely active disease, a Clinical Activity Score of at least 3, a NOSPECS grade of at least 4, and a disease duration under 3 months. Anyone with other autoimmune diseases, uncontrolled infections, pregnancy or lactation was excluded from the study. Clinical symptoms, serum thyroxine, TRAb, thyroid ultrasound and orbital computed tomography were used for diagnosis. Ficoll-Paque density gradient centrifugation was used to isolate PBMCs from under 11 ml of fresh peripheral blood. Trizol reagent was used to extract the total RNA, and its quality was then checked on an Agilent 2100 Bioanalyzer.

Overall results and qualifications from the work: In cross-validation, the 13-signature model distinguished ophthalmopathy from stable hyperthyroidism with almost 90% sensitivity and approximately 81% specificity, and in the test set the corresponding values were approximately 80% and 68%. No statistical method was used to predetermine the sample size, and group allocation was not hidden from the investigators. In validation, the model predicted ophthalmopathy progression with 70.59% sensitivity and 72% to 80% specificity; 12 predicted patients were CT-confirmed with GO in a median of roughly 6.8 months. Among expanded thyroid clonotypes with frequency above 0.001, most also showed up in blood, which suggests that blood repertoires may reflect the thyroid immune response.

For repertoire sequencing, TCR beta CDR3 regions were amplified from RNA transcripts. HTBI primers and the Qiagen OneStep RT-PCR kit were used in a first-round RT-PCR, which was followed by a second-round multiplex PCR, size selection and purification. Libraries were sequenced paired-end with 100 bp reads on an Illumina HiSeq2000. Processing in the source paper ran as follows. SOAPnuke was used for read processing, and reads with adapters, uncalled bases, a mean Phred below 15, or no exact constant-primer or identifier match were discarded. COPE v1.2.5 was used to merge the high-quality paired reads. Each unique nucleotide sequence was defined as a clonotype, and clonotypes were aligned to IMGT TRB V, D and J references with MiTCR v1.1. The analysis was limited to V-J combinations with a frequency above 0.0001, which together covered 99% to 99.2% of the repertoires. For each V-J combination, a TCR clonal expansion and chaos score was defined as F50 clonal expansion divided by the chaos observed in the TCRdist matrix. Welch's t-statistics and random forest were used to reduce features to about a dozen V-J combinations, which were fed into a naive Bayes classifier. The similarity between thyroid and blood repertoires was quantified using the Morisita-Horn index. The public reads were quality trimmed at Q25 with fastp and then assembled into clones with MiXCR by TCRdb, keeping productive beta chains. Each CDR3 protein appears once, grouped with its most common genes and DNA. These V and J calls originate from TCRdb's pipeline instead of the authors' own analysis. For this sample there are about 640,000 distinct CDR3 sequences; about 41% appear just once. Together, the top ten hold about 3.3% of the sample.

Recombination linked TRBV20-1 to TRBJ2-5; 11 middle bases align to TRBD1. The sample was peripheral blood. The sequence came from an adult man with Graves' ophthalmopathy. The nucleotide sequence is TGCAGTGCTCCTTTGGACAGGGGGCTATTTCAGACCCAGTACTTC. Translation gives CSAPLDRGLFQTQYF.